This TCR beta chain was recovered during a study of response to subunit inactivated influenza vaccine. In its sample, this clonotype was seen a few times. One entry per CDR3 protein results from TCRdb running MiXCR on the RT-PCR reads. The data hold some 520,000 distinct CDR3 sequences, with 16% observed a single time. Trimming shortened V by 3 bases and J by 9 bases, and 15 bases separated the two germline ends. The CDR3 is made up of 14 amino acids. The sequenced sample was CD4+ T cells sorted from PBMCs, obtained roughly 24 months after vaccination. The chain employs TRBV12-3 or TRBV12-4 and TRBJ1-5, with D possibly matching TRBD1 (5 bases). This receptor was identified in a man aged 50 to 69 who received an inactivated influenza vaccine. Here the CDR3 DNA reads TGTGCCAGCAGTTTGTCCCGAGGGGCAAGGCCCCAGCATTTT. This gives the protein CASSLSRGARPQHF.